The T cell receptor beta chain under discussion was sequenced for a study of beta chain features in type 1 diabetes (dated by TCRdb to 2016 to 2019). Regarding the research as a whole: Mean age, gender distribution, total cell number and subset yield were not different between patients and healthy donors. Across all samples, about 110 million sorted cells were examined, and cell number per subset correlated strongly with RNA yield. The study compared the TCRB repertoires of sorted circulating CD4+ T cell subsets in recently diagnosed type 1 diabetes patients with those in matched healthy donors. Regulatory and stem cell-like memory subsets were isolated from only 8 patients and roughly eight healthy donors, whereas naive and central memory subsets came from all 28 donors.

Study-wide conclusions, independent of this receptor: Sequencing cDNA rather than genomic DNA could over-represent highly expressing activated cells, although activation and CD3 levels did not differ between groups. Shorter templates might have been favored by PCR, but patient and control samples were amplified and corrected together, so both groups would have been affected equally by any skew. A moderate but significant shortening of TCRB CDR3 length was observed in type 1 diabetes patients in all four CD4+ subsets. At VDJ recombination sites, type 1 diabetes patients had fewer insertions and more deleted nucleotides, which implies abnormalities in thymic rearrangement. Naive, central memory and regulatory TCRB repertoires appeared to be more alike among patients than among healthy donors. HLA sub-analyses involved small numbers of individuals, so any influence of HLA type on TCRB rearrangement remained unresolved.

Each donor gave one peripheral blood draw, around 100 mL on average, collected into heparinised tubes. Naive, central memory, regulatory and stem cell-like memory CD4+ T cells were sorted on a BD FACSAria II using a panel including CD45RO, CCR7, CD25, CD127, CD95 and CD27. A purity above 95% was achieved for all sorted populations. PBMCs were separated immediately by Lymphoprep density gradient centrifugation and were stained directly, without being cultured. Samples were stained and sorted in pairs, with one healthy donor and one patient per experiment, so that batch effects were minimized. The entire amount of isolated RNA was reverse transcribed using the High Capacity cDNA Reverse Transcription Kit, so the sequenced TCRB transcripts were expressed ones. Deep immunoSEQ sequencing was performed on naive, central memory and regulatory T cell samples, with an average of roughly 3.6 million total reads per sample. Sorted cells were lysed in RLT buffer and RNA was extracted with DNase-treated RNeasy Micro or Mini kits, depending on cell number. Each cell subset was processed separately to prevent cross-contamination, with patient and healthy donor samples processed together. The immunoSEQ multiplex PCR was used to amplify TCRB sequences from cDNA, yielding 87-bp fragments that span the CDR3 region. The amplicons were sequenced using the Illumina HiSeq platform. Per the source publication's procedure: PCR bias was corrected computationally using synthetic template baselines, and reads within Hamming distance 2 were collapsed, with unmergeable singletons discarded. Reads were aligned against IMGT so that V, D and J genes, CDR3 length and insertions or deletions at six rearrangement sites could be assigned. Within each subset, clonotype counts were normalized to the number of sorted cells before true diversity and Gini coefficients were calculated with the tcR R package. The overlap coefficient, calculated on TCRB nucleotide sequences, was used to quantify repertoire sharing. Out-of-frame TCRB sequences from naive cells were analyzed to stand in for the pre-selection repertoire. TCRdb carries this immuneACCESS record with in-frame sequences only. Its versions omit some clonotypes, under half of them owing to an unresolved V gene in the studies checked, with the rest unexplained. That table is the source of V, J and clone size, and D and trimming were worked out from the DNA. Within this sample are under 800,000 clones, with around 16% of them counted one time only. The biggest ten clones account for under 0.095% of the sample.

Trimming takes 5 bases from V and 5 bases from J, and the germline ends sit 15 bases apart. Taken from the germline V gene, the CDR1 and CDR2 loops are SGHTA and FQGTGA. The CDR3 runs 14 amino acids, cysteine and phenylalanine included. Only the CDR3 DNA stays, 42 bases, in frame from base 1. For this clone: The specificity of this receptor is unknown. Base qualities are not provided; no much larger clone lies one nucleotide away.

Recombination linked TRBV7-3 to TRBJ1-2; TRBD1 is perhaps the D gene, given 6 matching bases. Sequencing used naive CD4+ T cells from blood. The sample's cell subset or site, from its label and the paper: true naive CD4+ T cells. The sequence was collected from a man aged 18 to 30 in good health. The nucleotide sequence reads as follows: TGTGCCAGCAGCGCACAGGGTTCCCCTTATGGCTACACCTTC. Translated, it reads CASSAQGSPYGYTF. Extended through the reference TRBV7-3 and TRBJ1-2 proteins, this CDR3 yields the full variable domain: GAGVSQTPSNKVTEKGKYVELRCDPISGHTALYWYRQSLGQGPEFLIYFQGTGAADDSGLPNDRFFAVRPEGSVSTLKIQRTERGDSAVYLCASSAQGSPYGYTFGSGTRLTVV.